The source of this T cell receptor (beta chain) is a study of graft-versus-host responses after intestinal transplantation. The graft tissue was processed, and this released both intraepithelial and lamina propria lymphocytes. There are a few counts of this clone. The V and J ends lost 6 bases and 6 bases, in that order; junction bases with no gene match: 4. Germline assignment: CDR1 SNHLY and CDR2 FYNNEI. The length of the CDR3 is 13 residues. Generated by immunoSEQ multiplex PCR, the TCRdb table keeps only in-frame clones and is missing some. This sample has over 15,000 clones, with roughly 81% found just once.

This specimen consisted of ileum tissue, obtained 14 days after transplant. V is TRBV2 and J is TRBJ1-4; 7 bases align to TRBD1. The sequence was obtained from a human patient who received an intestinal transplant, so some T cells may come from the graft donor. The CDR3 DNA reads TGTGCCAGCAGACAGGGGTCTTATGAAAAACTGTTTTTT. Encoded protein: CASRQGSYEKLFF.